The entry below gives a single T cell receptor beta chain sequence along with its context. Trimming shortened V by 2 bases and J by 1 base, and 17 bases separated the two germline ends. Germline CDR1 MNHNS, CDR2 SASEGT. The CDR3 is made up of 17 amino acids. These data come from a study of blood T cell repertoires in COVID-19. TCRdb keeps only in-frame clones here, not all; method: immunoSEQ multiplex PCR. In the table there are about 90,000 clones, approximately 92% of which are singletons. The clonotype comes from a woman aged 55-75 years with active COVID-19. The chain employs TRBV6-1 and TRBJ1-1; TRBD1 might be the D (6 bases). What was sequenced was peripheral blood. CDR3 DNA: TGTGCCAGCAGTGAATTTACCCTGAACAGGGCGAACACTGAAGCTTTCTTT. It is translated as CASSEFTLNRANTEAFF.